One and the same sample provided the 10 T cell receptor beta chains below, sequenced in a study of T-cell memory formation after mild COVID-19. One entry per CDR3 protein, called by TCRdb with MiXCR from the 5' RACE reads. The data show more than 150,000 distinct CDR3 sequences, approximately 17% seen once. Sample: PBMCs or a T cell subset sorted from them (not recorded which). The receptor source for this set is a man aged 18 to 29 who had mild COVID-19 (a few samples of this study predate the infection). Cell type and time point are not known.

This sequence joins TRBV24-1 and TRBJ2-7; 10 bases are shared with TRBD1. V shed 7 bases and J 0 bases; nucleotides not matched to a gene: 20. Germline V gene sequence: CDR1 KGHDR, CDR2 SFDVKD. The CDR3 runs 20 residues. CDR3 residues: CATRGTAGQGPGGASYEQYF. Here the CDR3 DNA reads TGTGCCACCAGAGGAACCGCGGGACAGGGGCCCGGGGGAGCCTCCTACGAGCAGTACTTC.

The V gene is TRBV6-6, the J gene TRBJ1-2; no reliable D call. Looked up from germline, CDR1 is MNHNY and CDR2 is SVGAGI (reference sequence). There are 13 residues in the CDR3. V lost 2 bases, J lost 3 bases, and 7 bases lay in between. This chain's CDR3 is CASSYGVYYGYTF. Written as DNA, the CDR3 is TGTGCCAGCAGTTACGGGGTGTACTATGGCTACACCTTC.

This clonotype was seen just once. The V gene is TRBV18, the J gene TRBJ1-2; tentative D call: TRBD1 (6 bases). Trimming shortened V by 6 bases and J by 3 bases, and 17 bases separated the two germline ends. The CDR3 spans 15 residues. Looked up from germline, CDR1 is KGHSH and CDR2 is LQKENI. CDR3 loop: CASSLVQGPDYGYTF. The DNA for the CDR3 is TGTGCCAGCTCGCTTGTCCAGGGGCCCGACTATGGCTACACCTTC.

In its sample, this clonotype was seen many times. This sequence joins TRBV28 and TRBJ2-3; 7 bases agree with TRBD2. The CDR3 is 14 amino acids. J gave up 0 bases and V 6 bases, and 3 bases lay outside the gene matches. The V gene's germline CDR1 is MDHEN and CDR2 SYDVKM. Here the CDR3 DNA reads TGTGCCAGCAGCCCCGGGGGGAGCACAGATACGCAGTATTTT. Its protein product is CASSPGGSTDTQYF.

The genes are TRBV12-3 or TRBV12-4 and TRBJ1-2, with D possibly being TRBD1 (6 bases). There are 11 residues in the CDR3. The V end lost 11 bases, the J end lost 1 base, and 8 bases lay between the germline ends. The CDR3 coding sequence is TGTGCCTACAGGGATAACTATGGCTACACCTTC. This gives the protein CAYRDNYGYTF.

The gene calls are TRBV20-1 and TRBJ2-1, with 10 nucleotides matching TRBD2. V shed 7 bases and J 9 bases; nucleotides not matched to a gene: 9. CDR3 length: 13 residues. CDR1 and CDR2 (germline): DFQATT, SNEGSKA (reference sequence). The CDR3 loop is CSESSGGAFEQFF. In DNA, the CDR3 is TGCAGTGAAAGCAGCGGGGGGGCCTTTGAGCAGTTCTTC.

This clonotype has just a few counts. The chain has TRBV5-1 and TRBJ1-2; D gene uncertain. The germline V gene encodes CDR1 SGHRS and CDR2 YFSETQ. Trimming removed 3 bases from V and 1 base from J, with 7 bases in between. CDR3 length: 13 amino acids. This CDR3 reads CASSSQINYGYTF. The DNA for the CDR3 is TGCGCCAGCAGCTCCCAGATTAACTATGGCTACACCTTC.

The chain recombines TRBV5-1 with TRBJ1-6; D gene ambiguous. With 4 bases removed from V and 12 bases from J, the gap between germline ends came to 14 bases. Germline-derived CDR1 and CDR2 are SGHRS and YFSETQ. CDR3 length: 13 residues. CDR3 in amino acids: CASSRAASEPLHF. The CDR3 coding sequence is TGCGCCAGCAGCCGGGCGGCCTCCGAACCCCTCCACTTT. The whole variable domain, remainder taken from reference TRBV5-1 and TRBJ1-6, is KAGVTQTPRYLIKTRGQQVTLSCSPISGHRSVSWYQQTPGQGLQFLFEYFSETQRNKGNFPGRFSGRQFSNSRSEMNVSTLELGDSALYLCASSRAASEPLHFGNGTRLTVT.

This clonotype was seen only a few times. V usage is TRBV7-2 and J usage is TRBJ1-5; D remains ambiguous. V dropped 2 bases and J dropped 6 bases, with 5 bases sitting between them. This CDR3 comprises 12 residues. CDR1 and CDR2 (germline): SGHTA, FQGNSA. The CDR3 reads CASSLKGQPQHF. DNA for the CDR3: TGTGCCAGCAGCTTAAAGGGTCAGCCCCAGCATTTT.

This clonotype has just a few counts. The CDR3 loop is CSVEGDGYYEQYF. CDR3 nucleotide sequence: TGCAGCGTTGAAGGGGACGGGTACTACGAGCAGTACTTC. The chain recombines TRBV29-1 with TRBJ2-7, with D perhaps TRBD1 or TRBD2 (5 bases each). Germline assignment: CDR1 SQVTM and CDR2 ANQGSEA. The V end was cut by 1 base, the J end by 3 bases, with 10 bases between. This CDR3 contains 13 residues.